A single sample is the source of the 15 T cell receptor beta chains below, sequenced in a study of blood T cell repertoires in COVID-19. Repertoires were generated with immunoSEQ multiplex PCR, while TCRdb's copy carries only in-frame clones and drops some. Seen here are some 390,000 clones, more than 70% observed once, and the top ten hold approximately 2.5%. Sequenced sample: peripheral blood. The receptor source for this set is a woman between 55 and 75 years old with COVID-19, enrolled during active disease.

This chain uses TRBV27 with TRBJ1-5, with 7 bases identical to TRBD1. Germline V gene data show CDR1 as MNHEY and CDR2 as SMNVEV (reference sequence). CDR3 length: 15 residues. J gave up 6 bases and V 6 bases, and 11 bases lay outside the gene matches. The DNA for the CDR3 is TGTGCCAGCAGCCGAGGAGACAGGGTCCTTCAGCCCCAGCATTTT. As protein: CASSRGDRVLQPQHF.

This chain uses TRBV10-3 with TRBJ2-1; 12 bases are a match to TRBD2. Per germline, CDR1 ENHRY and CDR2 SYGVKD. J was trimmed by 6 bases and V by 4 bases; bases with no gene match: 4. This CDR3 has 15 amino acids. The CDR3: CAISGTSGTLNEQFF. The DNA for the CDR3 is TGTGCCATCAGTGGGACTAGCGGGACCCTCAATGAGCAGTTCTTC.

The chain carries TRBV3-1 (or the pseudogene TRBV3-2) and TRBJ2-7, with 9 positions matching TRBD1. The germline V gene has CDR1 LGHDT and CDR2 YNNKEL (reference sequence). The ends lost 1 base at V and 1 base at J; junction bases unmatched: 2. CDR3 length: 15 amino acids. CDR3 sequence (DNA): TGTGCCAGCAGCCAAGCCGGGACAGGGTCCTACGAGCAGTACTTC. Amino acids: CASSQAGTGSYEQYF.

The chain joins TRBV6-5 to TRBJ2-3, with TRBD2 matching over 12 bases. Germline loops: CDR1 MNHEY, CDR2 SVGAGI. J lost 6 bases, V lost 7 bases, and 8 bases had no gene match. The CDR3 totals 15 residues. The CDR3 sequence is CASTISSGGADTQYF. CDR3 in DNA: TGTGCCAGCACGATTTCTAGCGGGGGGGCGGATACGCAGTATTTT.

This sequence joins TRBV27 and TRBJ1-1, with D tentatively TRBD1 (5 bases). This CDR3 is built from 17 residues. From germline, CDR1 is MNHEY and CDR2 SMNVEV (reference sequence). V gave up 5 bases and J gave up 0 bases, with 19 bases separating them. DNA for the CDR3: TGTGCCAGCAGTCTCCGGGCCCAAAGGGGCATGAACACTGAAGCTTTCTTT. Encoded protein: CASSLRAQRGMNTEAFF.

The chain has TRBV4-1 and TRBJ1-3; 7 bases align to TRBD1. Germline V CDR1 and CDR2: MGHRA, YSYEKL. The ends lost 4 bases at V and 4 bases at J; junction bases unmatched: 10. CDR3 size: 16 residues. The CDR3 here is CASSPLGTGEGNTIYF. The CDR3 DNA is TGCGCCAGCAGCCCATTAGGAACAGGGGAAGGAAACACCATATATTTT.

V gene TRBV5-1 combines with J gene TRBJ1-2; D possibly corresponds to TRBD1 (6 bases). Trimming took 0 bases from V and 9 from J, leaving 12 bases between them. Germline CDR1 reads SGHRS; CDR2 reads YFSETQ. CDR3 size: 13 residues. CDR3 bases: TGCGCCAGCAGCTTGGAAGGGGGTAAGCGCTACACCTTC. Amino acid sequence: CASSLEGGKRYTF.

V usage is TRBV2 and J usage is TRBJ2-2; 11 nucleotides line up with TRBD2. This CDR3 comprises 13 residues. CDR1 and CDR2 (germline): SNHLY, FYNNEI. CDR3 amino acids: CAGAGLAAGELFF. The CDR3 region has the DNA TGTGCAGGGGCGGGACTAGCGGCCGGGGAGCTGTTTTTT.

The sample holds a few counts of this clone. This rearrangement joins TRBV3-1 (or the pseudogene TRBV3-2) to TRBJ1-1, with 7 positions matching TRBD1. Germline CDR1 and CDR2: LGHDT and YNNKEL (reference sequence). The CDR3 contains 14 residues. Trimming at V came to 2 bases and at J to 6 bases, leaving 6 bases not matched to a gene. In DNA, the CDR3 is TGTGCCAGCAGCCAACTCTACAGGGGTTCTGAAGCTTTCTTT. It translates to CASSQLYRGSEAFF.

The CDR3 region is CASSSKEVSYNSPLHF. CDR3 DNA: TGTGCCAGCAGCTCAAAAGAGGTGAGCTATAATTCACCCCTCCACTTT. This chain links TRBV3-1 (or the pseudogene TRBV3-2) with TRBJ1-6; D gene unclear. V was cut by 5 bases and J by 3 bases, with 14 bases left in between. Germline V gene data show CDR1 as LGHDT and CDR2 as YNNKEL (reference sequence). CDR3 size: 16 residues.

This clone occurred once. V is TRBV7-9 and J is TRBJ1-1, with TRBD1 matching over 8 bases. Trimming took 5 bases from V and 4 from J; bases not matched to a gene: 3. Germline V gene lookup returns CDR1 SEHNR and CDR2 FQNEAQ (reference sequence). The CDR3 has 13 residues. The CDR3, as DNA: TGTGCCAGCAGCGAACAGGGGGGCACTGAAGCTTTCTTT. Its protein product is CASSEQGGTEAFF.

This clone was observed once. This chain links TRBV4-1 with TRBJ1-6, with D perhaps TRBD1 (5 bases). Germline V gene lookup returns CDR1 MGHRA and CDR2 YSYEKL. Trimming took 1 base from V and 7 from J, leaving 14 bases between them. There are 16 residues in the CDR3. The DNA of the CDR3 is TGCGCCAGCAGCCAAGGACAGCCCTTGGGGAATTCACCCCTCCACTTT. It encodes CASSQGQPLGNSPLHF.

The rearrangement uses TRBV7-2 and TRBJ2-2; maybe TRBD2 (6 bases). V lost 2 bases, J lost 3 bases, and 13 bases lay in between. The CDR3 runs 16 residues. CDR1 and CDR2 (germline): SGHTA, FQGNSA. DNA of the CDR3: TGTGCCAGCAGCTTATTGGGGGACTGGGACACCGGGGAGCTGTTTTTT. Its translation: CASSLLGDWDTGELFF.

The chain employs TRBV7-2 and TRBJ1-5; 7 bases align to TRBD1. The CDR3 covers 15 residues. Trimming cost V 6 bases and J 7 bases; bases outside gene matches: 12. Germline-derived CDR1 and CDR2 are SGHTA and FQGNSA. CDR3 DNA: TGTGCCAGCAGGGATACAGGGGCGGGATGGCAGCCCCAGCATTTT. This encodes CASRDTGAGWQPQHF.

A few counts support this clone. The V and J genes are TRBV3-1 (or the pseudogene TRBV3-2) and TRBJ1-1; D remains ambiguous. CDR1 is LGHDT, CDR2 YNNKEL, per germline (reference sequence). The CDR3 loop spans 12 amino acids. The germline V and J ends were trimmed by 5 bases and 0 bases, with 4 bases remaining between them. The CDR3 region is CASSRVNTEAFF. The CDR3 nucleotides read TGTGCCAGCAGCAGAGTGAACACTGAAGCTTTCTTT.